The sequence of this TCR beta chain was determined in a study of OX40 agonist ivuxolimab in advanced cancers. Study-wide context: Ivuxolimab, which targeted the costimulatory receptor OX40 (CD134), was an agonistic, fully human IgG2 monoclonal antibody. Intravenous ivuxolimab was administered to patients every 2 weeks at six dose levels: 0.01, 0.1, 0.3, 1.5, 3 and 10 mg/kg. In the dose-escalation cohort, 70% to 85% of patients were male, and the mean age was approximately 60 years, with a range of roughly 23 to 85. Partial responses occurred in three dose-escalation patients: two with cutaneous melanoma and one with hepatocellular carcinoma. The point of sequencing TCRbeta in the periphery was to test whether ivuxolimab changed TCR sequence diversity and drove clonal T-cell expansion. The paper describes the monotherapy dose-escalation part (N ≈ 51 patients) of the phase I trial of ivuxolimab. Patients were allowed to have had prior anti-PD-1, anti-PD-L1 or anti-CTLA-4 therapy, and 40% of the dose-escalation patients had been treated with checkpoint inhibitors. Of the 50 to 55 dose-escalation patients, hepatocellular carcinoma was present in around 19, melanoma in around 15, renal cell carcinoma in 9 and head and neck cancer in 9.

To sequence the TCRbeta CDR3 region, genomic DNA was isolated from the sorted cells. The immunoSEQ Assay was used to sequence the TCRbeta CDR3 regions. What TCRdb holds here is the immuneACCESS table cut down to in-frame rearrangements. Part of the clones is not present; checked against another copy, under half of the missing clones reflect an unresolved V gene, and the others are unexplained. Recorded for this sample are about 45,000 clones; roughly 93% of them occurred a single time. The top ten clones comprise around a fifth of the sample. Cut back by 2 bases and 8 bases, the V and J ends lie 12 bases apart. Counted from cysteine to phenylalanine, this CDR3 has 13 amino acids. Only the CDR3 region is kept as DNA, spanning 39 bases read in frame from base 1. CDR1 is given as KGHSH and CDR2 as LQKENI, both from the germline V gene. What the authors observed across the whole study: Which antigens the clonally expanded peripheral T cells were specific for was not determined. At doses from 0.1 to 3.0 mg/kg, clonal expansion was seen in both CD4+ and CD8+ blood T cells between baseline and week 6. Low levels of normalized T-cell clonal expansion were also seen in some patients who did not respond. After ivuxolimab, expanded clones were on average more numerous among CD8+ T cells than among CD4+ T cells. Partial responders in the 0.1-3.0 mg/kg groups had among the lowest normalized peripheral clonal expansion, especially among CD8+ T cells.

Patients with a history of autoimmune disease or receiving systemic immunosuppression were excluded from the trial. Peripheral blood for TCR sequencing was collected from all dose cohorts at baseline, on cycle 4 day 1, and on cycle 7 day 1. The samples were taken from a phase I, first-in-human, multicenter, open-label dose-escalation trial of ivuxolimab. The trial enrolled adults with locally advanced or metastatic head and neck squamous cell, hepatocellular, melanoma or renal cell carcinoma. Before TCR sequencing, CD4+ T cells and CD8+ T cells from peripheral blood were sorted into separate populations. On this clone: There is no known antigen for this receptor. Base qualities are not provided; no much larger clone lies one nucleotide away.

This sequence originates from an adult with an advanced solid tumor such as melanoma, head and neck, liver or kidney cancer. Sequences were derived from CD4+ or CD8+ T cells sorted from blood, sampled in a trial of the OX40 agonist ivuxolimab. Recombination joined TRBV18 with TRBJ1-2; TRBD1 might be the D gene, on 5 matching bases. The CDR3 is CASSPGGVRGYTF. The nucleotide sequence is given as TGTGCCAGCTCACCAGGAGGGGTCAGGGGCTACACCTTC.